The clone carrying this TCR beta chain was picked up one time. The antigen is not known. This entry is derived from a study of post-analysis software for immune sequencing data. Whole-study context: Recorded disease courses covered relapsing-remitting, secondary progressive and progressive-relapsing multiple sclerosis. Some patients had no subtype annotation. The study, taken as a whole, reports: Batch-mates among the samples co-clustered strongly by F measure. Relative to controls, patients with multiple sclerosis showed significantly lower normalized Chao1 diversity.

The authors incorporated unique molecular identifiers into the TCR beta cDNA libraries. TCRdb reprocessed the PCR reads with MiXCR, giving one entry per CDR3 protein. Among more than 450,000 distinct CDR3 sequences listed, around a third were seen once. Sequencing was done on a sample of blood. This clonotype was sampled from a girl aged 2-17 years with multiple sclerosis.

The CDR3 is CSAVTQGRGGTDTQYF. CDR3 DNA sequence: TGCAGTGCCGTGACCCAGGGGCGGGGGGGCACAGATACGCAGTATTTT. The chain has TRBV20-1 and TRBJ2-3; 8 bases map to TRBD2. Germline lookup yields CDR1 DFQATT and CDR2 SNEGSKA (reference sequence). The CDR3 consists of 16 residues. Trimming at V came to 6 bases and at J to 1 base, leaving 12 bases not matched to a gene.